What follows describes a single T cell receptor (beta chain). Its antigen remains unidentified. Noted time point: week 5, during vaccination. Alongside topical imiquimod, each dose of vaccine comprised 300 ug of mutant IDH1 20-mer peptide. This record belongs to a study of a mutant IDH1 vaccine in newly diagnosed glioma. Study-wide context: All eight of the vaccinations patients received fell in weeks 1, 3, 5, 7, 11, 15, 19 and 23. Patients were started on vaccination 4-6 weeks after radiotherapy alone, or with temozolomide cycles. Earlier care involved radiotherapy, temozolomide, or both, and the majority received both. Findings and caveats of the study: The vaccine induced immune responses, and these occurred in around 94% of patients.

Sequencing was performed with immunoSEQ multiplex PCR; in TCRdb, only in-frame clones are kept and a portion is missing. The table lists about 27,000 clones, about 77% of them singletons. The germline V gene encodes CDR1 LNHNV and CDR2 YYDKDF (reference sequence). This CDR3 contains 12 residues. The V and J ends lost 5 bases and 8 bases respectively, with 10 bases between them. J is TRBJ2-1 and V is TRBV15; D is perhaps TRBD1 (5 bases). This sequence originates from a man aged 40-55 years with glioma. The material sequenced was PBMCs, taken from a glioma patient whose treatment included an IDH1 peptide vaccine. CDR3 nucleotides: TGTGCCACCAGCCGCAGGGCGGATGAGCAGTTCTTC. Translated: CATSRRADEQFF.